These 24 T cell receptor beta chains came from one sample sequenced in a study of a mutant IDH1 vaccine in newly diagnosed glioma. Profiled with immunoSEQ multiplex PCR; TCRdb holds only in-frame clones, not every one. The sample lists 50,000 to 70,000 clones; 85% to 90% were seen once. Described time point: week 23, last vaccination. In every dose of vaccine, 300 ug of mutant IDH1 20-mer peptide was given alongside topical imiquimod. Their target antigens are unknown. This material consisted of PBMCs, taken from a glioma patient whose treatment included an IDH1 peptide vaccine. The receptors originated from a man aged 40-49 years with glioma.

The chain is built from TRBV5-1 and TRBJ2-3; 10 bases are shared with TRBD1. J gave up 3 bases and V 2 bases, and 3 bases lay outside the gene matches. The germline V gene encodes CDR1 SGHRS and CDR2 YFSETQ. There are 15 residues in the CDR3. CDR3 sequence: CASSFGQGVTDTQYF. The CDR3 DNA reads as TGCGCCAGCAGCTTTGGACAGGGGGTGACAGATACGCAGTATTTT.

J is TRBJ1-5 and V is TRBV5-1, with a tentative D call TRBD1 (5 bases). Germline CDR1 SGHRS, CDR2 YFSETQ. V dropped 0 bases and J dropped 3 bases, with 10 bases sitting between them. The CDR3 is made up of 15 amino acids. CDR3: CASSLEGSFNQPQHF. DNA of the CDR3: TGCGCCAGCAGCTTGGAGGGGAGTTTCAATCAGCCCCAGCATTTT.

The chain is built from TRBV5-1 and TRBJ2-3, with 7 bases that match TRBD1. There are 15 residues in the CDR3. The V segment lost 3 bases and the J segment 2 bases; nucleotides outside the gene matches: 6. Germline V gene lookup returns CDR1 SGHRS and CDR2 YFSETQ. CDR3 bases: TGCGCCAGCAGCTCTAGGGGGCCCTTCACAGATACGCAGTATTTT. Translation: CASSSRGPFTDTQYF.

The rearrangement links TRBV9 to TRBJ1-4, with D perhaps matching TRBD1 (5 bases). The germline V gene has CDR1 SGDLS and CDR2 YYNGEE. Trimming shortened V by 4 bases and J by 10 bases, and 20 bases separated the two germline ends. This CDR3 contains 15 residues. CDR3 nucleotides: TGTGCCAGCAGCCCTTGGGGGGATCAATCCGGAAAACTGTTTTTT. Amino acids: CASSPWGDQSGKLFF.

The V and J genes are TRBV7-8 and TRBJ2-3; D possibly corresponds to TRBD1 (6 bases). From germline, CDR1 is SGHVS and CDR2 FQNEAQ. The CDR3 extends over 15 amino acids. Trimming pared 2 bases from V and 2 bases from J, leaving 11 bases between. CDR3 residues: CASSLKGEHTDTQYF. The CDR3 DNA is TGTGCCAGCAGCTTAAAGGGGGAGCACACAGATACGCAGTATTTT.

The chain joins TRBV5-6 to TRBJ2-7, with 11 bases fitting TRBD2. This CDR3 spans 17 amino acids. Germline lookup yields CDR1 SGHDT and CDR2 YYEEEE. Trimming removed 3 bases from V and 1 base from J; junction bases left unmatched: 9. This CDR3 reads CASSSPGLAVNSYEQYF. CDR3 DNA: TGTGCCAGCAGCTCACCGGGACTAGCGGTAAATTCCTACGAGCAGTACTTC.

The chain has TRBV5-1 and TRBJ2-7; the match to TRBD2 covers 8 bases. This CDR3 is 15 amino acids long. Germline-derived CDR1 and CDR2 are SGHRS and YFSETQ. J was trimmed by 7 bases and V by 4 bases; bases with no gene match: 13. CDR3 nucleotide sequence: TGCGCCAGCAGCCCGTTAGCGGGACTCCCTCTGGAGCAGTACTTC. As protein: CASSPLAGLPLEQYF.

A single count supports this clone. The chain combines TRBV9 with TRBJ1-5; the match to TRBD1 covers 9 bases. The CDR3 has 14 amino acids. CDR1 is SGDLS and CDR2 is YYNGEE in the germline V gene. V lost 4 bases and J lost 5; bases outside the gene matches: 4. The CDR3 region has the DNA TGTGCCAGCAGCACAGGGGGCGGTCATCAGCCCCAGCATTTT. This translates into CASSTGGGHQPQHF.

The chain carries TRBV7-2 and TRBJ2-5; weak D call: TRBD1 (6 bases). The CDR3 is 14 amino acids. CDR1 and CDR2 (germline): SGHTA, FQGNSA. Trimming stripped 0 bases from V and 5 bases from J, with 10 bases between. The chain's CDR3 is CASSLAQRGETQYF. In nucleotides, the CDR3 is TGTGCCAGCAGCTTAGCGCAAAGGGGGGAGACCCAGTACTTC.

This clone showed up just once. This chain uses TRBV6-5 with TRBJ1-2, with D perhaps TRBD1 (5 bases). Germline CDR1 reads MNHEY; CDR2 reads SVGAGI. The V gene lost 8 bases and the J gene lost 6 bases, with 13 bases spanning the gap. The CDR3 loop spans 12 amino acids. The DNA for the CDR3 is TGTGCCAGCCGCCACGGGGCGGATGGCTACACCTTC. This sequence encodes CASRHGADGYTF.

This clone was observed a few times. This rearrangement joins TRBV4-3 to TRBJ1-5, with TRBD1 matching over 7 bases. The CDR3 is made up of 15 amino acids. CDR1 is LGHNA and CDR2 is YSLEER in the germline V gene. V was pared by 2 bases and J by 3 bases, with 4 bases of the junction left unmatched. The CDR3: CASSQQQGYNQPQHF. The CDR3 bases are TGCGCCAGCAGCCAACAACAGGGGTACAATCAGCCCCAGCATTTT.

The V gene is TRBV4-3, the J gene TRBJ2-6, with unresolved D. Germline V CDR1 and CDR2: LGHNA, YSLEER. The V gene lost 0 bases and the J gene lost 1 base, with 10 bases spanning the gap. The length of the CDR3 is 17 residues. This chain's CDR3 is CASSQEGSTSGANVLTF. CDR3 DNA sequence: TGCGCCAGCAGCCAAGAGGGTAGCACATCTGGGGCCAACGTCCTGACTTTC.

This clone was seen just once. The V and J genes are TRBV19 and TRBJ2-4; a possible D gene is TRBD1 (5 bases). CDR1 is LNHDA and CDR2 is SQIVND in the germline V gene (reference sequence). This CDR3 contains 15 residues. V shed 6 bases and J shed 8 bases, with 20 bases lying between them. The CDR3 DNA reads TGTGCCAGTAGCAATCCTCGATCAGGGTGGGACATTCAGTACTTC. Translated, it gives CASSNPRSGWDIQYF.

The CDR3 DNA reads as TGTGCCAGCAGCTTGGCGGGGGCCGATGAAAAACTGTTTTTT. This sequence encodes CASSLAGADEKLFF. The rearrangement links TRBV5-6 to TRBJ1-4; D may be TRBD1 (6 bases). With 0 bases removed from V and 6 bases from J, the gap between germline ends came to 9 bases. CDR1 and CDR2 from the germline V gene are SGHDT and YYEEEE. The CDR3 consists of 14 residues.

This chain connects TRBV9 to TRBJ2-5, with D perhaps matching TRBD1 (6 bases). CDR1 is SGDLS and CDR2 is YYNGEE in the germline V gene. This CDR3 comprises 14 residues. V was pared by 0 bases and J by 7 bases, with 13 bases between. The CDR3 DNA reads TGTGCCAGCAGCGTAGAGGGGACACCGGGGACCCAGTACTTC. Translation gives CASSVEGTPGTQYF.

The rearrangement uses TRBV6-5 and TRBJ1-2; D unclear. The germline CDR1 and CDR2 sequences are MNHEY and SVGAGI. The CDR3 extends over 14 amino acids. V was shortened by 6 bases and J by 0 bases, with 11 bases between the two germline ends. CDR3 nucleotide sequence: TGTGCCAGCAGACCCCGGGCGACTAACTATGGCTACACCTTC. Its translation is CASRPRATNYGYTF.

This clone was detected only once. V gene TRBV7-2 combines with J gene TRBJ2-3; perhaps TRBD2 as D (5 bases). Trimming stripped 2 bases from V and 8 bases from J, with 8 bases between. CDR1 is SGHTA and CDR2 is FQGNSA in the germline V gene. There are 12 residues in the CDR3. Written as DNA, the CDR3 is TGTGCCAGCAGCTTAAGCGGTGTTACGCAGTATTTT. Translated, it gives CASSLSGVTQYF.

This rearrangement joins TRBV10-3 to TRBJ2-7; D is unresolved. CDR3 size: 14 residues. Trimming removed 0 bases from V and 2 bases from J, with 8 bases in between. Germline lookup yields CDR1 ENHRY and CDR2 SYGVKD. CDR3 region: CAISESPGAYEQYF. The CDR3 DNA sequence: TGTGCCATCAGTGAGTCGCCAGGTGCCTACGAGCAGTACTTC.

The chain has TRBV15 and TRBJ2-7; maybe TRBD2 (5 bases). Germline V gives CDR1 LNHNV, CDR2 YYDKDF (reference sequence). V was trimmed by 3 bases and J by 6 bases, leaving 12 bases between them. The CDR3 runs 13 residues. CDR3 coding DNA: TGTGCCACCAGCAGGGGCTCGAGGGCCGAGCAGTACTTC. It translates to CATSRGSRAEQYF.

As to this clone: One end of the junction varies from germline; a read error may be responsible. CDR3 nucleotide sequence: TGTGCCAGCAGTTACTCCCCAGCCTCCTGCGAGCAGTACTTC. This translates into CASSYSPASCEQYF. The chain joins TRBV6-5 to TRBJ2-7; D ambiguous. CDR1 and CDR2 from the germline V gene are MNHEY and SVGAGI. The CDR3 length is 14 residues.

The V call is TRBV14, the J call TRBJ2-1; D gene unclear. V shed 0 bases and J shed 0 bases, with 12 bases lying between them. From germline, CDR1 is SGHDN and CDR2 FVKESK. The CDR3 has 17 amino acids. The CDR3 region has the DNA TGTGCCAGCAGCCAAGACCAACGGACCAGCTCCTACAATGAGCAGTTCTTC. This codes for CASSQDQRTSSYNEQFF.

The CDR3 nucleotides are TGCGCCAGCAGCGGAATGACAGGGGGCACCGGGGAGCTGTTTTTT. Its protein product is CASSGMTGGTGELFF. The V and J genes are TRBV5-1 and TRBJ2-2; 9 nucleotides line up with TRBD1. Per germline, CDR1 SGHRS and CDR2 YFSETQ. The CDR3 loop spans 15 amino acids. V lost 4 bases to trimming and J lost 4 bases; unmatched junction nucleotides: 5.

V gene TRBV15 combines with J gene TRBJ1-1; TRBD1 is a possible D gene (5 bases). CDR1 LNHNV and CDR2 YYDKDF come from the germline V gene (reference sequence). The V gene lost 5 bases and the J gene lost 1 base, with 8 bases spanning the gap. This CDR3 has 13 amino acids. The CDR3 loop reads CATSLTGNTEAFF. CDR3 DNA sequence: TGTGCCACCAGCTTAACAGGGAACACTGAAGCTTTCTTT.

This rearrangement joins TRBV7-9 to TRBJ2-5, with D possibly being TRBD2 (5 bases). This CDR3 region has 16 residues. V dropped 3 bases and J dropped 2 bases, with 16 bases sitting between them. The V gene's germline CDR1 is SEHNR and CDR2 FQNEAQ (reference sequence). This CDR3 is CASSFGLAEVQETQYF. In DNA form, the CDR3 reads TGTGCCAGCAGCTTCGGGCTAGCTGAAGTTCAAGAGACCCAGTACTTC.